The present entry profiles one TCR beta chain with its context. Its antigen is still unknown. For every subset, genomic DNA was evenly distributed across several immunoSEQ plates. Sequenced by immunoSEQ multiplex PCR; TCRdb stores in-frame clones only, minus some. The table records roughly 2,000,000 clones, approximately 92% of them present only once. The data derive from a study of shared clonotypes between healthy human individuals. About the research overall: For every donor, three CD4 naive, three CD4 memory, two CD8 naive and one CD8 memory plates were used. Study findings and constraints: Compared with clonotypes that all four donors shared, non-shared clonotypes had lower generation probabilities.

The CDR3 has 13 amino acids. Germline V gives CDR1 MNHEY, CDR2 SVGAGI. The V end was cut by 10 bases, the J end by 8 bases, with 21 bases between. As defined, naive CD8 cells were CD45RO-negative and positively selected for CCR7, with terminally differentiated effector memory CD45RA+ cells excluded. Participating donors were healthy, HIV-negative adults free of recent acute infections or vaccinations. The sample comprised naive CD8+ T cells from PBMCs. The V and J genes are TRBV6-5 and TRBJ2-7; tentatively, D is TRBD2 (7 bases). This TCR was sampled from a man aged 18 to 30 in good health. Some clones in this sample may be carry-over from other donors' samples. Written as DNA, the CDR3 is TGTGCCACCCTACCGACGGGGGGCCGCAAGCAGTACTTC. Its translation: CATLPTGGRKQYF.